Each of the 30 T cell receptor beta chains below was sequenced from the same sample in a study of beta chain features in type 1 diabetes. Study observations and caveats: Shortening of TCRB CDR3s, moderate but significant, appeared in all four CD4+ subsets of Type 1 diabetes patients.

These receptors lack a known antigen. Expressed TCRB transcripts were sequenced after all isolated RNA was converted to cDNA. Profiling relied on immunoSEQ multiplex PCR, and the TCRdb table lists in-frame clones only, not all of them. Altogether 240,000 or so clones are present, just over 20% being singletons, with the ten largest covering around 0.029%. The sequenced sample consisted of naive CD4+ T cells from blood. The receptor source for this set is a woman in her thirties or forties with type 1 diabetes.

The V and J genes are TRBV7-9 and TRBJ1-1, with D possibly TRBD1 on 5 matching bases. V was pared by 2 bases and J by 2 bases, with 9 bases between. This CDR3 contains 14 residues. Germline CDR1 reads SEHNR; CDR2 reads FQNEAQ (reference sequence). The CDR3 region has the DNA TGTGCCAGCAGCTTAATGGACATTAACACTGAAGCTTTCTTT. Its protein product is CASSLMDINTEAFF.

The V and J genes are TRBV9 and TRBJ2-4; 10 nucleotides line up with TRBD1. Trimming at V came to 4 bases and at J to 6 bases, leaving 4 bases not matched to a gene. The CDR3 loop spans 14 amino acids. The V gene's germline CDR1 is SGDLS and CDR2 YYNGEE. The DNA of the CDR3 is TGTGCCAGCAGCTTTGGACAGGGGGGAAACATTCAGTACTTC. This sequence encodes CASSFGQGGNIQYF.

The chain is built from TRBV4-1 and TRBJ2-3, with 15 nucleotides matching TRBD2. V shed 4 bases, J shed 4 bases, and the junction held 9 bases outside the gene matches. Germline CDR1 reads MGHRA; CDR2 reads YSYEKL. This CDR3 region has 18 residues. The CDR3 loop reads CASSRFGTSGRWADTQYF. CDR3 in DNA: TGCGCCAGCAGCCGATTCGGGACTAGCGGGAGGTGGGCAGATACGCAGTATTTT.

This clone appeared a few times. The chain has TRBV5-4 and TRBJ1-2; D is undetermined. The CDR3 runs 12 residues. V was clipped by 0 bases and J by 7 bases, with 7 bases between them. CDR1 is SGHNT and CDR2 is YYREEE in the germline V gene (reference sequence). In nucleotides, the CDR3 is TGTGCCAGCAGCTTGGAGTTCGGTGGCTACACCTTC. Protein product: CASSLEFGGYTF.

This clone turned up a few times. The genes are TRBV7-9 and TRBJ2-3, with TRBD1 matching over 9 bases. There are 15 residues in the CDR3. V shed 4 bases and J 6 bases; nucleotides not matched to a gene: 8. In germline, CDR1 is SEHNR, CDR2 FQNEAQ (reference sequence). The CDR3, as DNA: TGTGCCAGCAGCTCGGGGACAGGGATTTGGGATACGCAGTATTTT. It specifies CASSSGTGIWDTQYF.

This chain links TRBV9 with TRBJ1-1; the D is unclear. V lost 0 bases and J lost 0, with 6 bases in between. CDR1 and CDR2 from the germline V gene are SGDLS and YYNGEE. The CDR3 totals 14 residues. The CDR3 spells CASSVDPMNTEAFF. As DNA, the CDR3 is TGTGCCAGCAGCGTAGATCCCATGAACACTGAAGCTTTCTTT.

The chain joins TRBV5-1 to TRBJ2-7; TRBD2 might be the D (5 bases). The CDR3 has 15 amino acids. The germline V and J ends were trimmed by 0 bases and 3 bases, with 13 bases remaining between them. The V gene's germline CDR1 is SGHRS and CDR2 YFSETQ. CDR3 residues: CASSLANGVGYEQYF. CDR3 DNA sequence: TGCGCCAGCAGCTTGGCCAACGGGGTTGGCTACGAGCAGTACTTC.

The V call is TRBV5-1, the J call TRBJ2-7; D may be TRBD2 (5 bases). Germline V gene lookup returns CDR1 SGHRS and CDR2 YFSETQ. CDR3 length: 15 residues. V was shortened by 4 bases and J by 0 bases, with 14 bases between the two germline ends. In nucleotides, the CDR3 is TGCGCCAGCAGCACACGACGGGAAAGCTCCTACGAGCAGTACTTC. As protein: CASSTRRESSYEQYF. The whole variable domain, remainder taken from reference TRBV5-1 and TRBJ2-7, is KAGVTQTPRYLIKTRGQQVTLSCSPISGHRSVSWYQQTPGQGLQFLFEYFSETQRNKGNFPGRFSGRQFSNSRSEMNVSTLELGDSALYLCASSTRRESSYEQYFGPGTRLTVT.

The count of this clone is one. The CDR3 bases are TGTGCCAGCAGTGAGGTAGGGACAGGCGACGGCTACACCTTC. Its translation is CASSEVGTGDGYTF. The chain combines TRBV2 with TRBJ1-2; the match to TRBD1 covers 8 bases. Per the germline V gene, CDR1 is SNHLY and CDR2 is FYNNEI. There are 14 residues in the CDR3. V lost 3 bases, J lost 8 bases, and 8 bases stayed unmatched. The full variable domain, in which reference TRBV2 and TRBJ1-2 provide the parts outside the CDR3, is EPEVTQTPSHQVTQMGQEVILRCVPISNHLYFYWYRQILGQKVEFLVSFYNNEISEKSEIFDDQFSVERPDGSNFTLKIRSTKLEDSAMYFCASSEVGTGDGYTFGSGTRLTVV.

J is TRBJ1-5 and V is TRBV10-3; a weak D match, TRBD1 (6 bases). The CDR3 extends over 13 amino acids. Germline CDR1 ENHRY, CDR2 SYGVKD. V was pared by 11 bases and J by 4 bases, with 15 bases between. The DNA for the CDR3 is TGTGCCGCCACTGAAGGGGGAAATCAGCCCCAGCATTTT. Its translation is CAATEGGNQPQHF.

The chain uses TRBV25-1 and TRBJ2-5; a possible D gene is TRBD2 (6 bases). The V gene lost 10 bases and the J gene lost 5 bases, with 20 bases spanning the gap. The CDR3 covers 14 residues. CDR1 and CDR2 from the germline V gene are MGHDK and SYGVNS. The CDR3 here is CATLDGGGGETQYF. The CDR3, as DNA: TGTGCCACCTTGGACGGGGGAGGCGGCGAGACCCAGTACTTC.

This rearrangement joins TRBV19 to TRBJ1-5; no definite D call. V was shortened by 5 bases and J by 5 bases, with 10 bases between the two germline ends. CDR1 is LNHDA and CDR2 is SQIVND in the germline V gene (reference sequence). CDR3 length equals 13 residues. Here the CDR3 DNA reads TGTGCCAGTAGTCCCCAATCCCATCAGCCCCAGCATTTT. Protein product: CASSPQSHQPQHF.

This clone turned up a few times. The CDR3, as DNA: TGTGCCAGCAGCAAGCCGGACAGGGCTTCTCCCTACGAGCAGTACTTC. Its protein product is CASSKPDRASPYEQYF. The chain carries TRBV21-1 and TRBJ2-7; TRBD1 was called by the table and not checked on the DNA. TRBV21-1 is labeled a pseudogene. CDR3 length equals 16 residues.

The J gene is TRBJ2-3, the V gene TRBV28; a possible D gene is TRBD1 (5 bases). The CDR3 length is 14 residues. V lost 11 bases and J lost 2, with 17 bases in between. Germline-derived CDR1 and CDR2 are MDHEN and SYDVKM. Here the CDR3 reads CASRDRTLTDTQYF. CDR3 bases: TGTGCCTCCAGGGATAGGACACTCACAGATACGCAGTATTTT.

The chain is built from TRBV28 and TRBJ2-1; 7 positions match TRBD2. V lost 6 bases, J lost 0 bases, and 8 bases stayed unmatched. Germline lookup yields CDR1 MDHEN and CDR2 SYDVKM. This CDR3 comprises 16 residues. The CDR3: CASSPGGGLSYNEQFF. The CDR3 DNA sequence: TGTGCCAGCAGCCCAGGCGGGGGACTCTCCTACAATGAGCAGTTCTTC.

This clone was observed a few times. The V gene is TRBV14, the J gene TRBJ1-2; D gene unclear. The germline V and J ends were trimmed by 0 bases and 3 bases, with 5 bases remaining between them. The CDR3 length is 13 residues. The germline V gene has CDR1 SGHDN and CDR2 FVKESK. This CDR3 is CASSQDSDYGYTF. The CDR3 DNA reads TGTGCCAGCAGCCAAGATTCGGACTATGGCTACACCTTC.

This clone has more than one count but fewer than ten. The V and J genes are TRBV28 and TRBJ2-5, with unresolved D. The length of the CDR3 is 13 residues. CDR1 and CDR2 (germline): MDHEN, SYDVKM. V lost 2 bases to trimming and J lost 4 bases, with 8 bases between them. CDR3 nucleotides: TGTGCCAGCAGTTTAAGGAGCCTAGAGACCCAGTACTTC. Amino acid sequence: CASSLRSLETQYF.

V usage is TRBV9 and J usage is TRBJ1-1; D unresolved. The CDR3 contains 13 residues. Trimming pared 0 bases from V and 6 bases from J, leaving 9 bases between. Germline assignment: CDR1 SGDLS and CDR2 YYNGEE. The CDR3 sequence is CASSVDLAAEAFF. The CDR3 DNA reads TGTGCCAGCAGCGTAGATTTAGCGGCTGAAGCTTTCTTT.

CDR3 sequence reads: CASSLPGLAGDLAYEQYF. The CDR3 coding sequence is TGTGCCAGCAGCTTACCGGGACTAGCGGGGGATTTGGCCTACGAGCAGTACTTC. The chain links TRBV7-8 to TRBJ2-7, with TRBD2 matching over 14 bases. The CDR3 is made up of 18 amino acids. V trimming: 2 bases; J trimming: 2 bases; junction bases outside the gene matches: 8. Germline values: CDR1 SGHVS, CDR2 FQNEAQ.

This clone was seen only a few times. The chain's CDR3 is CASRTGTASTDTQYF. DNA for the CDR3: TGTGCCAGCAGAACTGGGACAGCTAGCACAGATACGCAGTATTTT. The V gene is TRBV6-5, the J gene TRBJ2-3, with 7 positions matching TRBD1. Germline CDR1 and CDR2: MNHEY and SVGAGI. V lost 6 bases to trimming and J lost 0 bases; unmatched junction nucleotides: 6. The CDR3 contains 15 residues.

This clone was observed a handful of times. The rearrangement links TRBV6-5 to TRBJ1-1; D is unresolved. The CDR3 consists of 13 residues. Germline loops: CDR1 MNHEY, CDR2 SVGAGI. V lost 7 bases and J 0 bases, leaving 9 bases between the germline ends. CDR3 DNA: TGTGCCAGCACCCGGGTCATGAACACTGAAGCTTTCTTT. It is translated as CASTRVMNTEAFF.

The CDR3 loop is CATSRDLRVIYGYTF. DNA for the CDR3: TGTGCCACCAGCAGAGATCTGAGGGTTATCTATGGCTACACCTTC. The chain couples TRBV15 to TRBJ1-2; D ambiguous. Looked up from germline, CDR1 is LNHNV and CDR2 is YYDKDF (reference sequence). The CDR3 length is 15 residues. Trimming removed 0 bases from V and 4 bases from J, with 12 bases in between.

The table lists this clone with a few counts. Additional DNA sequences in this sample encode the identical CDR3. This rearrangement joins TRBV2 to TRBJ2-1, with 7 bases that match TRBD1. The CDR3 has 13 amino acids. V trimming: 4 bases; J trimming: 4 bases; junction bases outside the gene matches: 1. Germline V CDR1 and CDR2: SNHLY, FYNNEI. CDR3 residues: CASSGDSYNEQFF. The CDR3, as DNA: TGTGCCAGCAGTGGGGACAGTTACAATGAGCAGTTCTTC.

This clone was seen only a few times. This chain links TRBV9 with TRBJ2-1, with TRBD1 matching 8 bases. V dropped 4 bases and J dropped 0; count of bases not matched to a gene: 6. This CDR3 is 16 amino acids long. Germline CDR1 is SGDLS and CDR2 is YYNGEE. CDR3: CASSTTGDLSYNEQFF. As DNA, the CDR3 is TGTGCCAGCAGCACGACAGGGGACCTCTCCTACAATGAGCAGTTCTTC. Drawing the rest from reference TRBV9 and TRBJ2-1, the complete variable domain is DSGVTQTPKHLITATGQRVTLRCSPRSGDLSVYWYQQSLDQGLQFLIQYYNGEERAKGNILERFSAQQFPDLHSELNLSSLELGDSALYFCASSTTGDLSYNEQFFGPGTRLTVL.

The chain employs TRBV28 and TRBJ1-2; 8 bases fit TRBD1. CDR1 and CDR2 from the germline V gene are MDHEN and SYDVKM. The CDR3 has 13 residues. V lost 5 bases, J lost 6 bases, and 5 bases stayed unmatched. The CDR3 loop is CASSGDRLHGYTF. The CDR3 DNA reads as TGTGCCAGCAGTGGGGACAGGCTCCATGGCTACACCTTC.

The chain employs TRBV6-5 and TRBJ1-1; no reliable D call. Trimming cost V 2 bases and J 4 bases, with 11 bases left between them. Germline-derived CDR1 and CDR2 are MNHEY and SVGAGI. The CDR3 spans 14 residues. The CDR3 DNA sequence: TGTGCCAGCAGTTACACAGCCGGTGGCACTGAAGCTTTCTTT. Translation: CASSYTAGGTEAFF.

CDR3 bases: TGCGCCAGCAGCTTGGAGTGGCCTGGGGCCAACGTCCTGACTTTC. Its translation is CASSLEWPGANVLTF. The J gene is TRBJ2-6, the V gene TRBV5-1, with D hard to call. V lost 0 bases and J 2 bases, leaving 6 bases between the germline ends. There are 15 residues in the CDR3. Germline CDR1 SGHRS, CDR2 YFSETQ. The complete variable domain, with remaining parts taken from reference TRBV5-1 and TRBJ2-6, reads KAGVTQTPRYLIKTRGQQVTLSCSPISGHRSVSWYQQTPGQGLQFLFEYFSETQRNKGNFPGRFSGRQFSNSRSEMNVSTLELGDSALYLCASSLEWPGANVLTFGAGSRLTVL.

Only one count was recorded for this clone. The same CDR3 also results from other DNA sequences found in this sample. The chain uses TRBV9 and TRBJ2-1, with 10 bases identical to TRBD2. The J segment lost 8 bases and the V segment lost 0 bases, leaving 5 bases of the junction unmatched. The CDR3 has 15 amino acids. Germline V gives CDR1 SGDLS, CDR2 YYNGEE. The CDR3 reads CASSVASGGAYEQFF. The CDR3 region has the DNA TGTGCCAGCAGCGTAGCCAGCGGGGGGGCGTATGAGCAGTTCTTC.

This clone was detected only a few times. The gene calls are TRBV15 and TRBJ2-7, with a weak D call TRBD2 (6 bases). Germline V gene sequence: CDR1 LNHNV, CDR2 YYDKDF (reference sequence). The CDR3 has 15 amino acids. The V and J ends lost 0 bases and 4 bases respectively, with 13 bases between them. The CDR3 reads CATSRESGGGYEQYF. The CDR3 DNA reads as TGTGCCACCAGCAGAGAATCGGGTGGGGGGTACGAGCAGTACTTC.

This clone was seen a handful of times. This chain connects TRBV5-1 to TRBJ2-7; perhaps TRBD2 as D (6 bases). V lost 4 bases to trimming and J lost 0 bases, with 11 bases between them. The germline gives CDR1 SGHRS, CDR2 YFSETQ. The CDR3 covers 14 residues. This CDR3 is CASSIAASSYEQYF. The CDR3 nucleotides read TGCGCCAGCAGCATAGCGGCCAGCTCCTACGAGCAGTACTTC. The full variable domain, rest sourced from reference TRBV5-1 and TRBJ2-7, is KAGVTQTPRYLIKTRGQQVTLSCSPISGHRSVSWYQQTPGQGLQFLFEYFSETQRNKGNFPGRFSGRQFSNSRSEMNVSTLELGDSALYLCASSIAASSYEQYFGPGTRLTVT.